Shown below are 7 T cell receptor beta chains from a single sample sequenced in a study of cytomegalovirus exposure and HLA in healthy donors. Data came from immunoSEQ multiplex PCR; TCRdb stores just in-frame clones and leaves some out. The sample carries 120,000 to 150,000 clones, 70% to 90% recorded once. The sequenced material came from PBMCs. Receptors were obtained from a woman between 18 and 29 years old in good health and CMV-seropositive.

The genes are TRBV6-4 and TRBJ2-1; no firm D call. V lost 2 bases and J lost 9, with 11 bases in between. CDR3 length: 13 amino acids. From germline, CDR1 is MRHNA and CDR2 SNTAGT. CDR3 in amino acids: CASSDETRGEQFF. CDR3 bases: TGTGCCAGCAGTGACGAGACCCGCGGTGAGCAGTTCTTC.

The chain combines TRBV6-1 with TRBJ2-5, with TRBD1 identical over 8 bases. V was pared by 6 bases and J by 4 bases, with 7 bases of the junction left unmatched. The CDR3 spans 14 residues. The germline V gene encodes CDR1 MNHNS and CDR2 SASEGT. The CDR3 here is CASRQQGGRETQYF. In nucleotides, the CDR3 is TGTGCCAGCAGGCAACAGGGGGGTCGAGAGACCCAGTACTTC.

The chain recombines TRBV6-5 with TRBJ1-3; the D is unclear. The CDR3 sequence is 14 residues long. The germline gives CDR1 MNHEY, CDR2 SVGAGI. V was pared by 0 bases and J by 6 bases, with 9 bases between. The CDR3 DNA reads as TGTGCCAGCAGTTACTCGCCCGGGGTAAACACCATATATTTT. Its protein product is CASSYSPGVNTIYF.

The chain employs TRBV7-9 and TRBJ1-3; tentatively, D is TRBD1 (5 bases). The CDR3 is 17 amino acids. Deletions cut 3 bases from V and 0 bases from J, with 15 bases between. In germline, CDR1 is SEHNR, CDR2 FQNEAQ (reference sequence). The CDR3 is CASSLSGTGGSGNTIYF. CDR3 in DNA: TGTGCCAGCAGCTTGTCTGGAACAGGCGGCTCTGGAAACACCATATATTTT.

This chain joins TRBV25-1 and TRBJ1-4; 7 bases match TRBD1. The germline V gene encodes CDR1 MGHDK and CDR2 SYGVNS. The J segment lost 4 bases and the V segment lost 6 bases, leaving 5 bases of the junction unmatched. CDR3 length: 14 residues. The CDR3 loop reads CASRRGGLNEKLFF. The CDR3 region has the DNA TGTGCCAGCAGACGAGGGGGCCTTAATGAAAAACTGTTTTTT.

The CDR3 spells CSVTGGGGTDTQYF. In nucleotides, the CDR3 is TGCAGCGTCACAGGGGGCGGAGGGACAGATACGCAGTATTTT. The chain is built from TRBV29-1 and TRBJ2-3; 9 bases fit TRBD1. The CDR3 totals 14 residues. After removal of 6 bases from V and 3 bases from J, the junction contained 7 bases not matched to a gene. CDR1 is SQVTM, CDR2 ANQGSEA, per germline.

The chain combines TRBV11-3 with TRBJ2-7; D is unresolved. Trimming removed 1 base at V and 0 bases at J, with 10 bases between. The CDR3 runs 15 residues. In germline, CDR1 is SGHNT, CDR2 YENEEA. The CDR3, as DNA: TGTGCCAGCAGCTTAGGAAAACAGAGCTCCTACGAGCAGTACTTC. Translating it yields CASSLGKQSSYEQYF.